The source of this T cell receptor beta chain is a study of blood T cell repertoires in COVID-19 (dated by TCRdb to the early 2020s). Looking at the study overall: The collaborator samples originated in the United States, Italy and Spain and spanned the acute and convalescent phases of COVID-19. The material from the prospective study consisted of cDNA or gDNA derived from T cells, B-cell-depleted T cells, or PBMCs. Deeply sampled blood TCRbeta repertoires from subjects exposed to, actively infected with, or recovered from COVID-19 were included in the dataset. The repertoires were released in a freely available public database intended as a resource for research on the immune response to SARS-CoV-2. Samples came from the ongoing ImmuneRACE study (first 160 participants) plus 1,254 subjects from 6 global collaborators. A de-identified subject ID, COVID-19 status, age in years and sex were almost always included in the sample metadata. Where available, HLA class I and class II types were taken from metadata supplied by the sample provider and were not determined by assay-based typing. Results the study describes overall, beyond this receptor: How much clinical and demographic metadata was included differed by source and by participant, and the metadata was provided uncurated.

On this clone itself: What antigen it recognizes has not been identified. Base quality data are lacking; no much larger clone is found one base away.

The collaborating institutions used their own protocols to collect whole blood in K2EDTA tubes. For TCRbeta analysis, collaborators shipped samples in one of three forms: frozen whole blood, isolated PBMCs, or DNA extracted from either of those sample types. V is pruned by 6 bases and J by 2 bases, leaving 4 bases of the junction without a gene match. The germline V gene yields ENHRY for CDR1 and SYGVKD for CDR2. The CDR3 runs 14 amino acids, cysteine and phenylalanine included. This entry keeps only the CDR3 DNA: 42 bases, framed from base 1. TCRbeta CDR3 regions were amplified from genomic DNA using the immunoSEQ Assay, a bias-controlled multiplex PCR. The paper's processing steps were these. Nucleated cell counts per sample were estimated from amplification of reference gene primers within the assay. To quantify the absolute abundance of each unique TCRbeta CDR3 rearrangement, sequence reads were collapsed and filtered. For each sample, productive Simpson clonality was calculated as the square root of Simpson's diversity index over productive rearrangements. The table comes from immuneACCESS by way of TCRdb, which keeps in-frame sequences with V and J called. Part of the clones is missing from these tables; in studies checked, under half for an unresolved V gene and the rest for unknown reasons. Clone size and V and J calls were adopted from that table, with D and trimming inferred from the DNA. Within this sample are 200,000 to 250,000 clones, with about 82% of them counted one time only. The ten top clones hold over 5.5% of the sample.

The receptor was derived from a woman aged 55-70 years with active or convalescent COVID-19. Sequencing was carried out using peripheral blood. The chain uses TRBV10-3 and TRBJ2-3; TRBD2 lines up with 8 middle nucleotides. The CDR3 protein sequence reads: CAIRSGGVTDTQYF. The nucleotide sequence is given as TGTGCCATCAGGAGCGGGGGAGTCACAGATACGCAGTATTTT.